This T cell receptor (beta chain) appears in the sequencing data of a study of shared clonotypes between healthy human individuals. With regard to this clone: Its antigen is undetermined.

Libraries were prepared by immunoSEQ multiplex PCR; TCRdb keeps only in-frame clonotypes and omits some of them. The data contain 1.4 million or so clones, about 98.5% of them singletons. There are 14 residues in the CDR3. Per germline, CDR1 MNHEY and CDR2 SVGAGI. V lost 8 bases and J 0 bases, leaving 14 bases between the germline ends. Broader study findings: The sharing of about 5% of naive CD4 clonotypes was seen across a few donors.

The genes are TRBV6-5 and TRBJ2-7; D is unresolved. What was sequenced was naive CD4+ T cells sorted from blood. Stated subset: CD45RA+ positively selected. This TCR was sampled from a man aged 25-40 years in good health. Here the CDR3 reads CASAGRKSSYEQYF. The CDR3 DNA is TGTGCCAGCGCAGGCCGGAAAAGCTCCTACGAGCAGTACTTC.